Below are 4 T cell receptor beta chains sequenced from a single sample in a study of OX40 agonist ivuxolimab in advanced cancers. This table comes from immunoSEQ multiplex PCR, and its TCRdb copy is limited to in-frame clones, with some not included. The sample includes 95,000 to 150,000 clones, 80% to 90% of them seen just once. The sequencing used CD4+ or CD8+ T cells sorted from blood, collected in a trial of the OX40 agonist ivuxolimab. Source of these receptors: an adult with an advanced solid tumor such as melanoma, head and neck, liver or kidney cancer.

The chain is built from TRBV18 and TRBJ1-5; 12 nucleotides align to TRBD1. After removal of 3 bases from V and 5 bases from J, the junction contained 2 bases not matched to a gene. CDR3 size: 15 residues. Germline loops: CDR1 KGHSH, CDR2 LQKENI. The CDR3 sequence: CASSPGTGGYQPQHF. CDR3 DNA: TGTGCCAGCTCACCCGGGACAGGGGGCTATCAGCCCCAGCATTTT.

The rearrangement uses TRBV2 and TRBJ2-2, with 12 bases identical to TRBD2. The trim removed 7 bases at V and 5 bases at J, leaving 5 bases unmatched. The CDR3 is 15 amino acids. Per germline, CDR1 SNHLY and CDR2 FYNNEI. This CDR3 is CASTYLAGGTGELFF. The CDR3 DNA reads as TGTGCCAGCACCTATCTAGCGGGGGGGACCGGGGAGCTGTTTTTT. The variable domain in full, with the rest retrieved from reference TRBV2 and TRBJ2-2, is EPEVTQTPSHQVTQMGQEVILRCVPISNHLYFYWYRQILGQKVEFLVSFYNNEISEKSEIFDDQFSVERPDGSNFTLKIRSTKLEDSAMYFCASTYLAGGTGELFFGEGSRLTVL.

The rearrangement links TRBV6-1 to TRBJ2-7; D remains unclear. Germline CDR1 is MNHNS and CDR2 is SASEGT. Trimming cost V 10 bases and J 0 bases, with 4 bases left between them. There are 10 residues in the CDR3. The CDR3 DNA is TGTGCCATAGACTCCTACGAGCAGTACTTC. Translated, it gives CAIDSYEQYF.

The rearrangement uses TRBV19 and TRBJ2-2, with 7 bases matching TRBD1. Trimming cost V 8 bases and J 4 bases; bases outside gene matches: 4. The CDR3 sequence is 13 residues long. Germline assignment: CDR1 LNHDA and CDR2 SQIVND (reference sequence). The CDR3 is CASRGQVTGELFF. CDR3 coding DNA: TGTGCCAGTCGTGGACAGGTCACCGGGGAGCTGTTTTTT. Full variable domain (rest looked up from reference TRBV19 and TRBJ2-2): DGGITQSPKYLFRKEGQNVTLSCEQNLNHDAMYWYRQDPGQGLRLIYYSQIVNDFQKGDIAEGYSVSREKKESFPLTVTSAQKNPTAFYLCASRGQVTGELFFGEGSRLTVL.